This TCR beta chain was captured in a study of blood T cell repertoires in COVID-19. Per germline, CDR1 LGHNA and CDR2 YNFKEQ. Deletions cut 2 bases from V and 6 bases from J, with 14 bases between. The CDR3 has 15 residues. Assay: immunoSEQ multiplex PCR; the TCRdb copy retains only in-frame clones and omits some. The table has 650,000 to 800,000 clones, approximately 90% seen once. The sequencing sample was made of peripheral blood. The receptor's source is a woman under 30 with acute or convalescent COVID-19. This rearrangement joins TRBV4-2 to TRBJ1-5; maybe TRBD1 (6 bases). The CDR3 is CASSQTDVGGQPQHF. The CDR3 nucleotides are TGTGCCAGCAGCCAAACAGACGTAGGGGGTCAGCCCCAGCATTTT.